This note documents a single T cell receptor (beta chain) sequence. This record belongs to a study of cytomegalovirus exposure and HLA in healthy donors. The overall study: The approximately 670 first-cohort repertoires and the 95 to 150 validation repertoires shared the same platform, a later analysis reported.

Germline lookup yields CDR1 MDHEN and CDR2 SYDVKM. The CDR3 contains 14 residues. The V end lost 4 bases, the J end lost 4 bases, and 14 bases lay between the germline ends. Sequencing was performed with immunoSEQ multiplex PCR; in TCRdb, only in-frame clones are kept and a portion is missing. Among some 150,000 clones listed, about nine tenths were seen once. The clonotype comes from a woman in her twenties or thirties in good health and CMV-seropositive. The sequencing sample was made of PBMCs. The V gene is TRBV28, the J gene TRBJ2-7; D is perhaps TRBD2 (6 bases). CDR3 amino acids: CASSSVGGRYEQYF. The CDR3 DNA follows: TGTGCCAGCAGTTCTGTGGGGGGTCGGTACGAGCAGTACTTC.